Listed below are T cell receptor beta chains from one sample, sequenced in a study of blood T cell repertoires in COVID-19. Libraries were prepared by immunoSEQ multiplex PCR; TCRdb keeps only in-frame clonotypes and omits some of them. The sample holds 380,000 or so clones, 89% seen once. Source material: peripheral blood. These receptors came from a man aged 40-49 years with acute or convalescent COVID-19. Each CDR3 is given without its conserved first and last residue.

v_gene	CDR3aa
TRBV5-6	ASSIRNTEAF
TRBV12-3/TRBV12-4	ASSEANRGLLF
TRBV19	ASSPPGVATEAF
TRBV7-9	ASSLGRGGGNTIY
TRBV7-9	ASIKDRASEKLF
TRBV7-9	ASSLLTSGQETQY
TRBV2	ASSGQGASTEAF
TRBV20-1	SASWRSGYT
TRBV4-2	ASSRTSGSHEQF
TRBV7-9	ASTAEAGGAYNEQF
TRBV11-2	ASSTGTGFRNTIY
TRBV3-1/TRBV3-2	ASSLRLAGGNEQF
TRBV9	ASSAIRGQDTEAF
TRBV7-3	ASAKSSGANVLT
TRBV18	ASSPGQTGELF
TRBV5-1	ASSSGGNEQF
TRBV15	ATSRDRGYTDTQY
TRBV28	ASRGTEVYGPQH
TRBV10-2	ASSEDGQGYEQY
TRBV5-1	ASSQSAGTDNSPLH
TRBV5-1	ASSEQVIAGFRVEQY
TRBV9	ASSVGTGRATDTQY
TRBV2	ASSPQGEAEAF
TRBV15	ATSRDPGMNTEAF
TRBV28	ASSFGGGYT
TRBV2	ASSEGPGGETQY
TRBV15	ATSREKVGGTDTQY
TRBV5-1	ASSFSGGEDTQY
TRBV3-1/TRBV3-2	ASSQVLTRTGGYGYT
TRBV5-8	ASSLSQGVNGELF
TRBV13	ASSLGSGDADTQY
TRBV7-6	ASSLSEDEQF
TRBV28	ASSPRDSISPLH
TRBV6-5	ASSYSIWAGYT
TRBV7-8	ASSLRGGREYEQY
TRBV7-3	ASSSQGQGQT
TRBV24-1	ATSDYYEQF
TRBV9	ASSTPNTEAF
TRBV11-2	ASTRLSLAGATDTQY
TRBV6-4	ASSEVGGPGELF
TRBV5-1	ASSLQGLGNQPQH
TRBV6-5	ASSFGQQGARTEAF
TRBV3-1/TRBV3-2	ASSTRGVSYT
TRBV4-3	ASSQDMVQRGLYEQY
TRBV13	ASSPRTGGTDTQY
TRBV4-2	ASSLDSGNMANEQF
TRBV25-1	ASSESAAAYGYT
TRBV12-5	ASGLQSGTGRAAEAF
TRBV29-1	SVTGTSGGISYNEQF
TRBV15	ATRPGQTNYGYT
TRBV9	ASSERQAQETQY
TRBV20-1	SAGGQETQY
TRBV18	ASSPGTQETQY
TRBV5-1	ASSLAAGGTNYGYT
TRBV4-1	ASSQERAAGREKLF
TRBV19	ASRRRQGRMDTIY
TRBV5-1	ASSRSQTNTEAF
TRBV10-3	AIAAGLDEQF
TRBV5-1	ASSLDSYNEQF
TRBV7-3	ASSSGRAGNYGYT